This T cell receptor (beta chain) is drawn from a study of technical replicates of blood from a few donors. This table comes from immunoSEQ multiplex PCR, and its TCRdb copy is limited to in-frame clones, with some not included. Of fewer than 90,000 clones in the sample, 85% to 95% were seen once. The CDR3 contains 16 residues. After removal of 3 bases from V and 5 bases from J, the junction contained 9 bases not matched to a gene. Looked up from germline, CDR1 is SGHNT and CDR2 is YYREEE (reference sequence). The sequence was collected from a human donor in good health. Sequencing was performed on T cells isolated from PBMCs. The chain combines TRBV5-4 with TRBJ2-2; 8 bases align to TRBD1. CDR3 sequence: CASSWSRGRSTGELFF. The CDR3 nucleotides read TGTGCCAGCAGCTGGAGCAGGGGGCGCAGTACCGGGGAGCTGTTTTTT.